The next 16 T cell receptor beta chains were all read from a single sample in a study of blood T cell repertoires in COVID-19. Generated by immunoSEQ multiplex PCR, the TCRdb table keeps only in-frame clones and is missing some. The sample lists 310,000 or so clones, approximately 86% occurring once. The sequencing sample was made of peripheral blood. These receptor sequences come from a woman in her 30s who had recovered from COVID-19.

The CDR3, as DNA: TGTGCCAGCACCATAACGAGGGCCCTGAGTAATGAGCAGTTCTTC. Protein sequence: CASTITRALSNEQFF. The rearrangement uses TRBV11-2 and TRBJ2-1; D may be TRBD2 (5 bases). The germline CDR1 and CDR2 sequences are SGHAT and FQNNGV. Trimming removed 7 bases from V and 7 bases from J, with 20 bases in between. The CDR3 loop spans 15 amino acids.

This sequence joins TRBV27 and TRBJ2-1; 7 nucleotides align to TRBD2. This CDR3 contains 12 residues. V lost 5 bases and J lost 15; bases outside the gene matches: 10. Germline-derived CDR1 and CDR2 are MNHEY and SMNVEV (reference sequence). CDR3 sequence: CASSQPGGELFF. CDR3 bases: TGTGCCAGCAGTCAACCGGGGGGAGAACTGTTCTTC.

CDR3 sequence: CASRIAGTNTGELFF. The CDR3 DNA follows: TGTGCCAGCAGGATAGCGGGCACGAACACCGGGGAGCTGTTTTTT. The chain has TRBV27 and TRBJ2-2; 7 nucleotides match TRBD2. Germline CDR1 is MNHEY and CDR2 is SMNVEV (reference sequence). J gave up 0 bases and V 6 bases, and 4 bases lay outside the gene matches. The CDR3 runs to 15 residues.

This sequence joins TRBV12-3 or TRBV12-4 and TRBJ2-1, with a tentative D call TRBD1 (5 bases). CDR3 length equals 12 residues. Trimming pared 4 bases from V and 6 bases from J, leaving 7 bases between. In DNA, the CDR3 is TGTGCCAGCAGTTCTCAGGGCAATGAGCAGTTCTTC. This sequence encodes CASSSQGNEQFF.

DNA of the CDR3: TGTGCCAGCAGTTTTAGCAGGGCAGAGACCCAGTACTTC. The encoded protein is CASSFSRAETQYF. V and J are TRBV12-3 or TRBV12-4 and TRBJ2-5, with a weak D call TRBD1 (5 bases). The V gene lost 3 bases and the J gene lost 4 bases, with 9 bases spanning the gap. There are 13 residues in the CDR3.

This clone was recorded once. The chain recombines TRBV11-2 with TRBJ2-7; a weak D match, TRBD1 (5 bases). Trimming removed 1 base at V and 1 base at J, with 11 bases between. The CDR3 length is 15 residues. Germline-derived CDR1 and CDR2 are SGHAT and FQNNGV. The CDR3 coding sequence is TGTGCCAGCAGCTTAGCTGGGGCCAGTTCCTACGAGCAGTACTTC. This codes for CASSLAGASSYEQYF.

The chain couples TRBV19 to TRBJ2-5, with a weak D call TRBD2 (5 bases). V was clipped by 5 bases and J by 2 bases, with 15 bases between them. The CDR3 contains 15 residues. CDR1 and CDR2 (germline): LNHDA, SQIVND (reference sequence). The CDR3 DNA reads as TGTGCCAGTAGTTCTGAGGGCAACTTTCAAGAGACCCAGTACTTC. Translated: CASSSEGNFQETQYF.

In nucleotides, the CDR3 is TGTGCCAGCAGCCAAGATGCAAGCGCGCAAAAAAACATTCAGTACTTC. Protein sequence: CASSQDASAQKNIQYF. The genes are TRBV4-2 and TRBJ2-4; D is ambiguous. CDR3 length: 16 residues. Trimming pared 0 bases from V and 4 bases from J, leaving 13 bases between. Looked up from germline, CDR1 is LGHNA and CDR2 is YNFKEQ.

The chain is built from TRBV4-1 and TRBJ1-6; D remains ambiguous. Trimming removed 4 bases from V and 3 bases from J, with 10 bases in between. Per germline, CDR1 MGHRA and CDR2 YSYEKL. The CDR3 loop spans 15 amino acids. The CDR3 DNA reads as TGCGCCAGCAGCCCCCTTTACAACTATAATTCACCCCTCCACTTT. This translates into CASSPLYNYNSPLHF.

V usage is TRBV11-3 and J usage is TRBJ2-1; tentatively, D is TRBD1 (6 bases). The CDR3 covers 16 residues. V lost 6 bases and J lost 5, with 20 bases in between. Germline V lookup: CDR1 SGHNT, CDR2 YENEEA. CDR3 protein: CASSLNRALTHNEQFF. CDR3 bases: TGTGCCAGCAGTCTCAACAGGGCGTTGACGCACAATGAGCAGTTCTTC.

V and J are TRBV9 and TRBJ2-1; 10 nucleotides line up with TRBD2. V dropped 2 bases and J dropped 6; count of bases not matched to a gene: 5. Germline CDR1 and CDR2: SGDLS and YYNGEE. The length of the CDR3 is 15 residues. In DNA, the CDR3 is TGTGCCAGCAGCGTTGGGCTAGCGGGAGTCAATGAGCAGTTCTTC. It specifies CASSVGLAGVNEQFF.

V gene TRBV6-6 combines with J gene TRBJ2-7, with 7 bases that match TRBD2. CDR1 and CDR2 from the germline V gene are MNHNY and SVGAGI (reference sequence). V shed 5 bases and J 0 bases; nucleotides not matched to a gene: 7. The CDR3 covers 15 residues. The CDR3 protein is CASSPRLAPSYEQYF. CDR3 bases: TGTGCCAGCAGTCCTCGACTAGCCCCCTCCTACGAGCAGTACTTC.

This clone was seen a handful of times. The chain uses TRBV2 and TRBJ1-1; no reliable D call. CDR3 size: 14 residues. V was cut by 2 bases and J by 4 bases, with 11 bases left in between. Per the germline V gene, CDR1 is SNHLY and CDR2 is FYNNEI. The CDR3 DNA sequence: TGTGCCAGCAGTGAATTGATTCCAGGCACTGAAGCTTTCTTT. This codes for CASSELIPGTEAFF.

The chain links TRBV5-1 to TRBJ2-2, with TRBD1 matching 9 bases. Germline V gives CDR1 SGHRS, CDR2 YFSETQ. J was trimmed by 2 bases and V by 7 bases; bases with no gene match: 6. There are 15 residues in the CDR3. CDR3 in amino acids: CASRGTGLNTGELFF. The CDR3 DNA is TGCGCCAGCCGAGGGACAGGGCTAAACACCGGGGAGCTGTTTTTT.

CDR3 loop: CASSLGGAREKLFF. CDR3 DNA: TGTGCCAGCAGTTTAGGGGGGGCGCGAGAAAAACTGTTTTTT. The genes are TRBV28 and TRBJ1-4; maybe TRBD1 (6 bases). Trimming took off 2 bases at V and 8 bases at J, with 12 bases between the two ends. CDR1 is MDHEN, CDR2 SYDVKM, per germline. The CDR3 runs 14 residues.

CDR3: CASSLRGLPGELFF. CDR3 coding DNA: TGTGCCAGCAGCTTAAGGGGACTGCCCGGGGAGCTGTTTTTT. The rearrangement uses TRBV7-3 and TRBJ2-2; D might be TRBD2 (6 bases). Between the trimmed V and J ends, which lost 1 base and 6 bases, there was a span of 9 bases. In germline, CDR1 is SGHTA, CDR2 FQGTGA. The CDR3 totals 14 residues. Looking up the rest from reference TRBV7-3 and TRBJ2-2 gives the full variable domain: GAGVSQTPSNKVTEKGKYVELRCDPISGHTALYWYRQSLGQGPEFLIYFQGTGAADDSGLPNDRFFAVRPEGSVSTLKIQRTERGDSAVYLCASSLRGLPGELFFGEGSRLTVL.